This TCR beta chain was sequenced in a study of tumor-infiltrating lymphocytes in primary liver carcinoma. On the study more broadly: Every patient in the cohort had a primary liver carcinoma. That carcinoma was treated by surgical resection. Staging placed the tumors at T1-T3 N0M0, and they measured roughly 4.2 to 10 cm across. Overall study results and limits: Compared with blood, tumor repertoires held significantly more in their top 250 clones.

A word on this clonotype: As yet, its antigen is unknown.

The CDR3 length is 18 residues. The germline V and J ends were trimmed by 4 bases and 6 bases, with 25 bases remaining between them. Germline V gives CDR1 SQVTM, CDR2 ANQGSEA. Starting material of roughly 550 ng total RNA yielded TCR beta cDNA via a constant-region primer. Libraries of TCR beta came from three nested multiplex PCR rounds with slightly modified ARM-PCR. Amplification in the first two PCR rounds was performed using TRBV1-TRBV30 forward primers and a C-beta reverse primer for 9 to 11 cycles each. TCRdb processed the multiplex PCR reads anew with MiXCR; each CDR3 protein has one entry. The sample carries 150,000 to 200,000 distinct CDR3 sequences, roughly three fifths recorded once. Germline DNA was also extracted, with blood RNA taken from unsorted whole blood.

The rearrangement joins TRBV29-1 to TRBJ2-6, with D perhaps TRBD1 or TRBD2 (5 bases each). The sample comprised peripheral blood. This TCR was sampled from a man aged 40-49 years with primary liver carcinoma and hepatitis B virus infection. CDR3 residues: CSVGIRTGRALLANVLTF. The CDR3 DNA sequence: TGCAGCGTTGGAATCCGGACGGGGCGGGCTCTGTTGGCCAACGTCCTGACTTTC.